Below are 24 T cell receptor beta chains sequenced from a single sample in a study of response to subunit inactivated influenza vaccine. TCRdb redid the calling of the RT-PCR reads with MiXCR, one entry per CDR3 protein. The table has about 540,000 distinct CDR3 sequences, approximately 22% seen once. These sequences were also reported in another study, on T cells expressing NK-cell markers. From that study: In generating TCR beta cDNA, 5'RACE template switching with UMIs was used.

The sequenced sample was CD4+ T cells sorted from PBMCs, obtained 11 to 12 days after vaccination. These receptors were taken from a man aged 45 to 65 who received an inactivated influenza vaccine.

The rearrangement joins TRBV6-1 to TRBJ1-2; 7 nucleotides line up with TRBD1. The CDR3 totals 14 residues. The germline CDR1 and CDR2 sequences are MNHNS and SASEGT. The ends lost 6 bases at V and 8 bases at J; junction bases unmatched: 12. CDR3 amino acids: CASRAQQGSAGYTF. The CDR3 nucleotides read TGTGCCAGCAGGGCCCAACAGGGGTCGGCGGGCTACACCTTC.

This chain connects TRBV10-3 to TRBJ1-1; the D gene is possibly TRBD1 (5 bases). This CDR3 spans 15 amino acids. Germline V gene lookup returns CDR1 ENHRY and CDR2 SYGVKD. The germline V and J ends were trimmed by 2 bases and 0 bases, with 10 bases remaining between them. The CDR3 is CAISERTPMNTEAFF. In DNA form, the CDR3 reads TGTGCCATCAGTGAGAGGACACCTATGAACACTGAAGCTTTCTTT.

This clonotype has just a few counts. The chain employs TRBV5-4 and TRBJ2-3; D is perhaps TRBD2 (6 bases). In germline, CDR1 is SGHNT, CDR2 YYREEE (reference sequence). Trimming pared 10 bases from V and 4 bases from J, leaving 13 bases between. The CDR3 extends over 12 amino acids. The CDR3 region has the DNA TGTGCCTTTAGCGGTTTCCCAGATACGCAGTATTTT. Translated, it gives CAFSGFPDTQYF.

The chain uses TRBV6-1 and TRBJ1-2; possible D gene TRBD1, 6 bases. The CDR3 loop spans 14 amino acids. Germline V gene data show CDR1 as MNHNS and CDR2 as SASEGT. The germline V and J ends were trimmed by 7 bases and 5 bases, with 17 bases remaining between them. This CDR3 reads CASTRQGGGYGYTF. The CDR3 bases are TGTGCCAGCACCCGACAAGGAGGGGGTTATGGCTACACCTTC.

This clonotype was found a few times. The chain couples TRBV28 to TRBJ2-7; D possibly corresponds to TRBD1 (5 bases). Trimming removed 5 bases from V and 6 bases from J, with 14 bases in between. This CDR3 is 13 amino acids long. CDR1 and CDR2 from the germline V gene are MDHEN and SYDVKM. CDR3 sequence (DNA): TGTGCCAGCAGTCCCGCATCAGGGCTCGAGCAGTACTTC. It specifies CASSPASGLEQYF.

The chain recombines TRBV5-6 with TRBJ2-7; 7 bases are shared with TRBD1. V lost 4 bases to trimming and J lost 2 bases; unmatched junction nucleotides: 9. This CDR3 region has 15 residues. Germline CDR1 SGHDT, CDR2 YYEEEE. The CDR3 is CASSIDGQEAYEQYF. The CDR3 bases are TGTGCCAGCAGCATAGACGGACAGGAGGCCTACGAGCAGTACTTC.

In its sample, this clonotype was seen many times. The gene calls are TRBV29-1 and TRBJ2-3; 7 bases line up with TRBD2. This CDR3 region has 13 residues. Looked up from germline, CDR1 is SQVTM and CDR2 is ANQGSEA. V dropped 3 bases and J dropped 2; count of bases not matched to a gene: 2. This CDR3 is CSVDREVTDTQYF. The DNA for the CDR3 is TGCAGCGTTGATCGGGAGGTCACAGATACGCAGTATTTT.

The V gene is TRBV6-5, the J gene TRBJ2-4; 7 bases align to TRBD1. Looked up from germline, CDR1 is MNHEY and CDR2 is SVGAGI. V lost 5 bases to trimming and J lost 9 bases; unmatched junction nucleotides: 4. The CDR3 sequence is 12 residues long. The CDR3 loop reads CASSEAGGIQYF. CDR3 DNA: TGTGCCAGCAGTGAGGCAGGGGGCATTCAGTACTTC.

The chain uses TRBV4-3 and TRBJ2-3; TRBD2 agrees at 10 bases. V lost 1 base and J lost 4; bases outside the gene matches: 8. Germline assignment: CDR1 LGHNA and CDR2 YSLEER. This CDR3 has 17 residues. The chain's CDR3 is CASSQAPLAGVSDTQYF. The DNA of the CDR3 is TGCGCCAGCAGCCAAGCCCCCCTAGCGGGAGTGTCAGATACGCAGTATTTT.

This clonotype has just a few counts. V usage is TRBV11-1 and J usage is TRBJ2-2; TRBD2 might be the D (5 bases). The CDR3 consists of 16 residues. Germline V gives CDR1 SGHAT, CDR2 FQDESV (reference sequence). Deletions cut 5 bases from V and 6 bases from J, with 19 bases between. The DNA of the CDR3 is TGTGCCAGCAGCCCCCGGACGGGAACTATTCCCGGGGAGCTGTTTTTT. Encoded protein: CASSPRTGTIPGELFF.

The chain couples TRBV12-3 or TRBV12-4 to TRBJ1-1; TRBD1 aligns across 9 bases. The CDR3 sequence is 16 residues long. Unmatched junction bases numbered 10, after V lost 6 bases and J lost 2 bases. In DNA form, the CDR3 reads TGTGCCAGCAGGCTGGGACAGGGTTCCATCAACACTGAAGCTTTCTTT. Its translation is CASRLGQGSINTEAFF.

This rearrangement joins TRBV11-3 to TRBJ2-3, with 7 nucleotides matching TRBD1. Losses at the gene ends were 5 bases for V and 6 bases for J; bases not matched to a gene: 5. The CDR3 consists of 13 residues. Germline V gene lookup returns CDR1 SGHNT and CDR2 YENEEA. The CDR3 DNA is TGTGCCAGCAGCCCCTCCAGGGGGGATACGCAGTATTTT. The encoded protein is CASSPSRGDTQYF.

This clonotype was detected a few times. CDR3 in DNA: TGTGCCAGCAGTTCCCGTCTAGCAGAATCGACTCCTACTAGCACAGATACGCAGTATTTT. It yields the protein CASSSRLAESTPTSTDTQYF. The rearrangement uses TRBV27 and TRBJ2-3; the D gene is possibly TRBD2 (5 bases). Deletions cut 4 bases from V and 0 bases from J, with 26 bases between. The germline V gene encodes CDR1 MNHEY and CDR2 SMNVEV (reference sequence). The CDR3 spans 20 residues.

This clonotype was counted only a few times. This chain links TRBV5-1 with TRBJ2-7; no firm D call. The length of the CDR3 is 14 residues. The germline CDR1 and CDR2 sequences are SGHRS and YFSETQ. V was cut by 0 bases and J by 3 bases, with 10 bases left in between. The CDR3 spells CASSLGDGFYEQYF. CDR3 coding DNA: TGCGCCAGCAGCTTGGGCGACGGATTCTACGAGCAGTACTTC. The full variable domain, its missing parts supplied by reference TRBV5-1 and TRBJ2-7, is KAGVTQTPRYLIKTRGQQVTLSCSPISGHRSVSWYQQTPGQGLQFLFEYFSETQRNKGNFPGRFSGRQFSNSRSEMNVSTLELGDSALYLCASSLGDGFYEQYFGPGTRLTVT.

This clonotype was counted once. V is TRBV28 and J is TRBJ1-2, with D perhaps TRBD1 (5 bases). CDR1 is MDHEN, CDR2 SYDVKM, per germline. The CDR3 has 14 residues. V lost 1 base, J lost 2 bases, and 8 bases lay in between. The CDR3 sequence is CASSLYRGNYGYTF. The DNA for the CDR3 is TGTGCCAGCAGTTTATATCGGGGGAACTATGGCTACACCTTC.

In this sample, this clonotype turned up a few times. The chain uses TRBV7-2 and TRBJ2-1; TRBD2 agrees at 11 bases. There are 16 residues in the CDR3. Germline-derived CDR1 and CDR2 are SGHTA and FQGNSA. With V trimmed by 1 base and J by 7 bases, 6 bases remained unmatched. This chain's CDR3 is CASSLVSSGGRNEQFF. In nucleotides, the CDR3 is TGTGCCAGCAGCTTAGTGTCTAGCGGGGGGAGGAATGAGCAGTTCTTC.

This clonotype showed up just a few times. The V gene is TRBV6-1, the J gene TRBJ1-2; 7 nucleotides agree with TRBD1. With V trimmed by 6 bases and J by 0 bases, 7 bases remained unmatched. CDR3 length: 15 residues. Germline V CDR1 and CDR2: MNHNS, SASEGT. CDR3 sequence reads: CASRPGTEANYGYTF. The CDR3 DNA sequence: TGTGCCAGCAGGCCCGGGACAGAAGCTAACTATGGCTACACCTTC.

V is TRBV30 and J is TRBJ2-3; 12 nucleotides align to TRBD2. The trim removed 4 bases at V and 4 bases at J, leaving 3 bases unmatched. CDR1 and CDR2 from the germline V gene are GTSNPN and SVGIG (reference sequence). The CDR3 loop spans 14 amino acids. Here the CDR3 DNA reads TGTGCCTGGAACCTAGCGGGGGGGGCAGATACGCAGTATTTT. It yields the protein CAWNLAGGADTQYF.

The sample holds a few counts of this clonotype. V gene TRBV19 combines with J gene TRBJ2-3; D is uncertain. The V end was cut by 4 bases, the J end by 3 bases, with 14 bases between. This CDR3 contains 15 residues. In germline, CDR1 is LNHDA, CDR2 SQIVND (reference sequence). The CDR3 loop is CASSNWVQGTDTQYF. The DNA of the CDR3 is TGTGCCAGTAGTAATTGGGTCCAAGGAACAGATACGCAGTATTTT.

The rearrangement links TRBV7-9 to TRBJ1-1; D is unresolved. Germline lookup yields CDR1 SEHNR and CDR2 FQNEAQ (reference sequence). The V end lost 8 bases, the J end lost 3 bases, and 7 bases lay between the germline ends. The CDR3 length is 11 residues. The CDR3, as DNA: TGTGCCAGCCAGACCGACACTGAAGCTTTCTTT. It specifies CASQTDTEAFF.

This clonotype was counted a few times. CDR3 sequence (DNA): TGCAGTGCTAGAGACTACTTCGTCGAGGAGCAGTTCTTC. Protein: CSARDYFVEEQFF. The chain links TRBV20-1 to TRBJ2-1; D is unresolved. The CDR3 has 13 amino acids. V shed 0 bases and J shed 10 bases, with 13 bases lying between them. The V gene's germline CDR1 is DFQATT and CDR2 SNEGSKA (reference sequence).

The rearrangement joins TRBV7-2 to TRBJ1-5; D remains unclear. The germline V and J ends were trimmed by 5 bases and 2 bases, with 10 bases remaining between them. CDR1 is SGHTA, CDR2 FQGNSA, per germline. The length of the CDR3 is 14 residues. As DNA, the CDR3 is TGTGCCAGCAGCCCTTATATCGGCAATCAGCCCCAGCATTTT. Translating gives CASSPYIGNQPQHF.

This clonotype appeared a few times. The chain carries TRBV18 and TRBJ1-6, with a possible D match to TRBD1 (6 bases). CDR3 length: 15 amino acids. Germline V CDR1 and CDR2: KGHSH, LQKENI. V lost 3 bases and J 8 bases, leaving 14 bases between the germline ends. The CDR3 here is CASSPDRQGYSPLHF. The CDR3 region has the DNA TGTGCCAGCTCACCGGATCGGCAGGGGTATTCACCCCTCCACTTT. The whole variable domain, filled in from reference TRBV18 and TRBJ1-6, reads NAGVMQNPRHLVRRRGQEARLRCSPMKGHSHVYWYRQLPEEGLKFMVYLQKENIIDESGMPKERFSAEFPKEGPSILRIQQVVRGDSAAYFCASSPDRQGYSPLHFGNGTRLTVT.

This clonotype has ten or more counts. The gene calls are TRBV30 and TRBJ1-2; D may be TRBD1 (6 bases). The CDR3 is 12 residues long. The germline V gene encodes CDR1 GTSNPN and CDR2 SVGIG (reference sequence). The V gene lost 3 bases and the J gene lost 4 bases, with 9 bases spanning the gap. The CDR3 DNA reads TGTGCCTGGAGAGGGGGAGGCTATGGCTACACCTTC. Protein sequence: CAWRGGGYGYTF.